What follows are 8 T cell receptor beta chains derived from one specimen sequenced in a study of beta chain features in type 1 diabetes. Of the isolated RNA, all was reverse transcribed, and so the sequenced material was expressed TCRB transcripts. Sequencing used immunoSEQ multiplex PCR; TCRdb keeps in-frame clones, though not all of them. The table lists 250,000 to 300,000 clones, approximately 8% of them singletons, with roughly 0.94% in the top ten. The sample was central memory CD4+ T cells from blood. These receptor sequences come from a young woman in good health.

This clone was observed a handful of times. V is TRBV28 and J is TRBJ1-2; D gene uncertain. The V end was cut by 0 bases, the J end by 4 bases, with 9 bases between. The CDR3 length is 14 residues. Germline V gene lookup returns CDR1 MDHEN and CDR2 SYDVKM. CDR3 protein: CASSLWAGSYGYTF. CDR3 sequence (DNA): TGTGCCAGCAGTTTATGGGCGGGGAGCTATGGCTACACCTTC.

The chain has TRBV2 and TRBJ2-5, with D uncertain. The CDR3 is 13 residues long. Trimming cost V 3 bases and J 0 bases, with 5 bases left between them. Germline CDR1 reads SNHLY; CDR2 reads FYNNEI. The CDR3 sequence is CASSDSNQETQYF. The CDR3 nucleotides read TGTGCCAGCAGTGATAGCAACCAAGAGACCCAGTACTTC.

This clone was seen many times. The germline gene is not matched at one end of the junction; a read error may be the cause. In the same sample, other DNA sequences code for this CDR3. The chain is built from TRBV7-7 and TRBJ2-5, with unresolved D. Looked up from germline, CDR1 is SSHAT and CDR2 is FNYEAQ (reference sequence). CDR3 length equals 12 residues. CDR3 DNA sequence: TGTGCTAGCAGCTTGAAAGGGGAGACCCAGTACTTC. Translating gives CASSLKGETQYF.

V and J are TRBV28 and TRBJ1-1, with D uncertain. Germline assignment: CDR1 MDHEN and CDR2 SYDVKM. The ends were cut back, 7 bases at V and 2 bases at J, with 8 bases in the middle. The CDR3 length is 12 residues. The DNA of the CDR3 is TGTGCCAGCATGAACAGTAACACTGAAGCTTTCTTT. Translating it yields CASMNSNTEAFF.

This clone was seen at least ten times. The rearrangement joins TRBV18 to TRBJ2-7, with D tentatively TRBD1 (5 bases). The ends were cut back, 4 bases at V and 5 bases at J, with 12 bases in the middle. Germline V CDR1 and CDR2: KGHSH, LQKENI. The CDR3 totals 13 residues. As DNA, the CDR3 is TGTGCCAGCTCACTGCAGGGTGCCAACGAGCAGTACGTC. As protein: CASSLQGANEQYV.

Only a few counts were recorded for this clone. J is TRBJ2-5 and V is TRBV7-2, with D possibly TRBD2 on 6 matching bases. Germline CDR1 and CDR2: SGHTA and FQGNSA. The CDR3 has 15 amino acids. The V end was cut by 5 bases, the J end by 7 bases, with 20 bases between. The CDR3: CASSDIAAPVGTQYF. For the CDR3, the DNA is TGTGCCAGCAGCGATATAGCGGCCCCGGTTGGGACCCAGTACTTC.

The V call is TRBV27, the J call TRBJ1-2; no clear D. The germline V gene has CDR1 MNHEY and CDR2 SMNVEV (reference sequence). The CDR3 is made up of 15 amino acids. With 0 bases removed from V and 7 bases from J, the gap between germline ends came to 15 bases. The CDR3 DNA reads TGTGCCAGCAGTTTATCAGTTCTCTCATGGGGTGGCTACACCTTC. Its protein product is CASSLSVLSWGGYTF.

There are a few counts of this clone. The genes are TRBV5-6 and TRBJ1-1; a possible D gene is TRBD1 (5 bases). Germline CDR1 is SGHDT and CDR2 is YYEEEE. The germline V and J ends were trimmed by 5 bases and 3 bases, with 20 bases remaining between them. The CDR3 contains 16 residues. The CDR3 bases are TGTGCCAGCAGACTGTACGAACAGGTTTGGGACACTGAAGCTTTCTTT. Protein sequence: CASRLYEQVWDTEAFF.